This T cell receptor beta chain was captured in a study of type 1 regulatory T cells (dated by TCRdb to the early 2020s). With regard to the full study: The study characterized an in vitro protocol that generated a Tr1-enriched, alloantigen-specific CD4 T cell product named T-allo10. T-allo10 was being tested clinically in patients with hematological malignancies who were undergoing allogeneic hematopoietic stem cell transplantation.

As regards this clonotype: It lacks a known antigen. One base away there is no much larger clone; base qualities are not given.

The germline V gene encodes CDR1 LGHDT and CDR2 YNNKEL (reference sequence). The CDR3 holds 18 amino acids from the cysteine to the phenylalanine. Just CDR3 DNA is preserved here, 54 bases in frame from base 1. V trim: 2 bases; J trim: 6 bases; unmatched bases: 13. Points the paper makes about the study in general: Tr1 cells showed a more restricted TCR repertoire than non-Tr1 cells, which the study interpreted as alloantigen-induced clonal expansion.

TCRdb records Illumina MiSeq as the sequencer. The raw public data were reprocessed by TCRdb itself: fastp quality trimming at Q25, MiXCR clonotype calling, in-frame beta chains only. When rows share a CDR3 protein, they turn into one entry using the most common DNA and genes. Across this sample there are 63,000 or so distinct CDR3 sequences, with approximately 47% seen only once. Together, the top ten hold about 2.1% of the sample. Sequences were obtained from cultured non-Tr1 T cells, either the whole culture or a sorted T cell fraction (not recorded which). The label giving this sample's cell subset or site can be read as: non-Tr1 population from the T-allo10 product. The rearrangement combines TRBV3-1 with TRBJ2-2; a stretch of 9 junction bases matches TRBD2. The origin of this receptor is a human donor in good health. The DNA sequence is given as TGTGCCAGCAGCCAATACTACTCTAGCGGGGACGGGTCCGGGGAGCTGTTTTTT. Its amino acids are CASSQYYSSGDGSGELFF.